These 18 T cell receptor beta chains came from one sample sequenced in a study of beta chain features in type 1 diabetes. The investigators reverse transcribed all of the isolated RNA, so they sequenced expressed TCRB transcripts. Sequencing was performed with immunoSEQ multiplex PCR; in TCRdb, only in-frame clones are kept and a portion is missing. The data hold about 250,000 clones, with roughly 14% observed a single time. Source material: naive CD4+ T cells from blood. Receptors originate from a woman aged 40 to 55 in good health.

This clone turned up a few times. The J gene is TRBJ1-5, the V gene TRBV19; D is uncertain. Trimming left V 6 bases short and J 4 bases short, with 16 bases between. The CDR3 sequence is 15 residues long. CDR1 is LNHDA and CDR2 is SQIVND in the germline V gene (reference sequence). The CDR3 DNA reads as TGTGCCAGTAGGAGGGTCCCAAACCTAAATCAGCCCCAGCATTTT. Residues: CASRRVPNLNQPQHF.

Only a few counts were recorded for this clone. The chain uses TRBV9 and TRBJ2-7; 10 bases agree with TRBD2. J was trimmed by 4 bases and V by 0 bases; bases with no gene match: 7. This CDR3 is 16 amino acids long. Looked up from germline, CDR1 is SGDLS and CDR2 is YYNGEE. The CDR3 region is CASSVGSRLAGYEQYF. DNA of the CDR3: TGTGCCAGCAGCGTAGGTTCTCGACTAGCGGGTTACGAGCAGTACTTC.

The rearrangement joins TRBV4-3 to TRBJ2-1; 11 bases line up with TRBD2. The J segment lost 7 bases and the V segment lost 0 bases, leaving 5 bases of the junction unmatched. Germline lookup yields CDR1 LGHNA and CDR2 YSLEER. CDR3 size: 16 residues. DNA of the CDR3: TGCGCCAGCAGCCAAGATATTAGCGGGGGGGGGAATGAGCAGTTCTTC. It yields the protein CASSQDISGGGNEQFF.

This clone was picked up a small number of times. This chain joins TRBV19 and TRBJ1-5, with D unresolved. The CDR3 has 12 amino acids. Trimming shortened V by 8 bases and J by 6 bases, and 11 bases separated the two germline ends. The V gene's germline CDR1 is LNHDA and CDR2 SQIVND (reference sequence). The CDR3 protein is CASSGVRQPQHF. As DNA, the CDR3 is TGTGCCAGTTCCGGGGTACGTCAGCCCCAGCATTTT. Supplemented by reference TRBV19 and TRBJ1-5, the full variable domain reads DGGITQSPKYLFRKEGQNVTLSCEQNLNHDAMYWYRQDPGQGLRLIYYSQIVNDFQKGDIAEGYSVSREKKESFPLTVTSAQKNPTAFYLCASSGVRQPQHFGDGTRLSIL.

The chain combines TRBV5-1 with TRBJ2-3; unclear D gene. The germline CDR1 and CDR2 sequences are SGHRS and YFSETQ. This CDR3 is built from 15 residues. Between the trimmed V and J ends, which lost 2 bases and 2 bases, there was a span of 12 bases. CDR3 nucleotides: TGCGCCAGCAGCTTCCAGGCCCCCCACACAGATACGCAGTATTTT. Amino acid sequence: CASSFQAPHTDTQYF.

V is TRBV9 and J is TRBJ1-2; tentative D call: TRBD1 (6 bases). V was shortened by 3 bases and J by 5 bases, with 20 bases between the two germline ends. The CDR3 spans 16 residues. Per germline, CDR1 SGDLS and CDR2 YYNGEE. The CDR3 sequence: CASSGPIQGRYYGYTF. The CDR3 DNA sequence: TGTGCCAGCAGCGGGCCGATACAGGGTCGGTATTATGGCTACACCTTC.

This clone was observed a few times. This chain connects TRBV5-1 to TRBJ2-3; D might be TRBD1 (6 bases). CDR3 length: 15 amino acids. Trimming left V 5 bases short and J 0 bases short, with 13 bases between. Germline loops: CDR1 SGHRS, CDR2 YFSETQ. The CDR3: CASSPQGWSTDTQYF. Here the CDR3 DNA reads TGCGCCAGCAGTCCGCAGGGGTGGAGCACAGATACGCAGTATTTT.

The chain has TRBV29-1 and TRBJ1-2, with D unclear. The V gene's germline CDR1 is SQVTM and CDR2 ANQGSEA. The V gene lost 4 bases and the J gene lost 8 bases, with 17 bases spanning the gap. The CDR3 extends over 13 amino acids. The chain's CDR3 is CSVGTTRGRGYTF. CDR3 nucleotide sequence: TGCAGCGTTGGGACCACCCGGGGAAGAGGCTACACCTTC.

This clone occurred a few times. The chain joins TRBV5-4 to TRBJ2-3; D gene unclear. This CDR3 region has 12 residues. Germline CDR1 and CDR2: SGHNT and YYREEE (reference sequence). V shed 3 bases and J shed 2 bases, with 4 bases lying between them. Here the CDR3 DNA reads TGTGCCAGCAGCTCCGTCACAGATACGCAGTATTTT. Protein: CASSSVTDTQYF.

The V gene is TRBV29-1, the J gene TRBJ1-2, with D unresolved. This CDR3 is built from 10 residues. Germline V gives CDR1 SQVTM, CDR2 ANQGSEA. With 7 bases removed from V and 8 bases from J, the gap between germline ends came to 11 bases. DNA of the CDR3: TGCAGCGCCGGAGGTCAGGGCTACACCTTC. It translates to CSAGGQGYTF.

This clone was counted only a few times. The rearrangement links TRBV5-4 to TRBJ1-2, with D tentatively TRBD1 (5 bases). CDR3 size: 15 residues. Germline lookup yields CDR1 SGHNT and CDR2 YYREEE (reference sequence). Trimming removed 0 bases at V and 2 bases at J, with 11 bases between. This CDR3 is CASSLVGGRNYGYTF. DNA of the CDR3: TGTGCCAGCAGCTTGGTCGGGGGGAGGAACTATGGCTACACCTTC. Filled out from reference TRBV5-4 and TRBJ1-2, the complete variable domain reads ETGVTQSPTHLIKTRGQQVTLRCSSQSGHNTVSWYQQALGQGPQFIFQYYREEENGRGNFPPRFSGLQFPNYSSELNVNALELDDSALYLCASSLVGGRNYGYTFGSGTRLTVV.

This clone was detected only a few times. The V call is TRBV12-5, the J call TRBJ2-7, with 8 nucleotides matching TRBD1. Germline V gene data show CDR1 as LGHNT and CDR2 as FRNRAP. The CDR3 sequence is 13 residues long. J lost 4 bases, V lost 6 bases, and 5 bases had no gene match. The DNA for the CDR3 is TGTGCTAGTGGACCGTACAGGGGGTACGAGCAGTACTTC. Protein sequence: CASGPYRGYEQYF.

The V call is TRBV5-4, the J call TRBJ1-2; the D gene is possibly TRBD1 (6 bases). V lost 2 bases and J 6 bases, leaving 17 bases between the germline ends. Germline V gene sequence: CDR1 SGHNT, CDR2 YYREEE (reference sequence). CDR3 length: 15 residues. Here the CDR3 reads CASSLVGTPTHGYTF. Written as DNA, the CDR3 is TGTGCCAGCAGCTTAGTAGGGACACCCACTCATGGCTACACCTTC.

The chain joins TRBV5-1 to TRBJ2-7; no clear D. Germline CDR1 SGHRS, CDR2 YFSETQ. The CDR3 has 15 amino acids. V lost 0 bases, J lost 2 bases, and 12 bases lay in between. In DNA form, the CDR3 reads TGCGCCAGCAGCTTGGGACATACAACGGCCTACGAGCAGTACTTC. Protein sequence: CASSLGHTTAYEQYF.

The chain combines TRBV19 with TRBJ2-7; 10 bases are shared with TRBD2. The CDR3 covers 13 residues. V shed 4 bases and J 6 bases; nucleotides not matched to a gene: 3. Germline values: CDR1 LNHDA, CDR2 SQIVND (reference sequence). This CDR3 reads CASSSLAGAEQYF. CDR3 bases: TGTGCCAGTAGTAGTCTAGCGGGGGCCGAGCAGTACTTC. Supplemented by reference TRBV19 and TRBJ2-7, the full variable domain reads DGGITQSPKYLFRKEGQNVTLSCEQNLNHDAMYWYRQDPGQGLRLIYYSQIVNDFQKGDIAEGYSVSREKKESFPLTVTSAQKNPTAFYLCASSSLAGAEQYFGPGTRLTVT.

The chain has TRBV5-6 and TRBJ2-1; 7 nucleotides align to TRBD2. The germline CDR1 and CDR2 sequences are SGHDT and YYEEEE. CDR3 length: 16 amino acids. The junction had 7 bases not matched to a gene; V was cut back by 0 bases and J by 4 bases. The CDR3 coding sequence is TGTGCCAGCAGCTTGGGTTATGCCGGGGGGTACAATGAGCAGTTCTTC. Protein product: CASSLGYAGGYNEQFF.

V usage is TRBV28 and J usage is TRBJ2-5; 8 bases are a match to TRBD1. J was trimmed by 1 base and V by 8 bases; bases with no gene match: 9. The CDR3 extends over 15 amino acids. CDR1 and CDR2 (germline): MDHEN, SYDVKM. The CDR3 reads CASHAQGAGQETQYF. CDR3 coding DNA: TGTGCCAGCCACGCCCAGGGGGCAGGCCAAGAGACCCAGTACTTC.

The rearrangement uses TRBV30 and TRBJ1-3; D gene ambiguous. Per germline, CDR1 GTSNPN and CDR2 SVGIG (reference sequence). This CDR3 is 11 amino acids long. Here the CDR3 DNA reads TGTGACCCTAGCTCTGGAAACACCATATATTTT. It is translated as CDPSSGNTIYF. Supplemented by reference TRBV30 and TRBJ1-3, the full variable domain reads SQTIHQWPATLVQPVGSPLSLECTVEGTSNPNLYWYRQAAGRGLQLLFYSVGIGQISSEVPQNLSASRPQDRQFILSSKKLLLSDSGFYLCDPSSGNTIYFGEGSWLTVV.